This passage covers 22 T cell receptor beta chains from one sample sequenced in a study of cytomegalovirus exposure and HLA in healthy donors. The PCR had 60 Vbeta and 13 Jbeta primers. Using immunoSEQ multiplex PCR, the repertoire was profiled, and TCRdb retains in-frame clones only, with some absent. The table includes some 140,000 clones, 75% to 80% detected once. Sequenced input: PBMCs. The receptors shown here come from a woman aged 55-70 years in good health and CMV-seronegative.

The CDR3 coding sequence is TGTGCCAGCAGTGACAGGGGGAATGCCAAAAACATTCAGTACTTC. Amino acids: CASSDRGNAKNIQYF. The J gene is TRBJ2-4, the V gene TRBV28; the match to TRBD1 covers 9 bases. This CDR3 has 15 amino acids. Germline-derived CDR1 and CDR2 are MDHEN and SYDVKM. V lost 5 bases, J lost 1 base, and 3 bases stayed unmatched.

The chain carries TRBV5-1 and TRBJ2-7, with 11 nucleotides matching TRBD2. The trim removed 5 bases at V and 5 bases at J, leaving 6 bases unmatched. The CDR3 has 14 residues. CDR1 is SGHRS, CDR2 YFSETQ, per germline. The CDR3 DNA sequence: TGCGCCAGCAGGGCCGGGACTAGCGGTGACGAGCAGTACTTC. It is translated as CASRAGTSGDEQYF.

There are a few counts of this clone. For the CDR3, the DNA is TGTGCCAGCAGCTTAGGAACAGCACGAACTAACTATGGCTACACCTTC. Translating gives CASSLGTARTNYGYTF. The chain recombines TRBV7-2 with TRBJ1-2; D is unresolved. Germline assignment: CDR1 SGHTA and CDR2 FQGNSA. The V gene lost 1 base and the J gene lost 0 bases, with 12 bases spanning the gap. CDR3 size: 16 residues.

The chain is built from TRBV9 and TRBJ2-1, with 9 bases aligning to TRBD1. The CDR3 runs 13 residues. Germline-derived CDR1 and CDR2 are SGDLS and YYNGEE. V trimming: 3 bases; J trimming: 9 bases; junction bases outside the gene matches: 4. In nucleotides, the CDR3 is TGTGCCAGCAGCGCAATGACAGGGGGTGAGCAGTTCTTC. Protein sequence: CASSAMTGGEQFF. The full variable domain, with the rest looked up from reference TRBV9 and TRBJ2-1, is DSGVTQTPKHLITATGQRVTLRCSPRSGDLSVYWYQQSLDQGLQFLIQYYNGEERAKGNILERFSAQQFPDLHSELNLSSLELGDSALYFCASSAMTGGEQFFGPGTRLTVL.

The chain employs TRBV4-1 and TRBJ2-1, with TRBD2 as a possible D gene (5 bases). From germline, CDR1 is MGHRA and CDR2 YSYEKL. Deletions cut 1 base from V and 0 bases from J, with 13 bases between. The CDR3 runs to 17 residues. DNA of the CDR3: TGCGCCAGCAGCCAAGGAAGACTATCAAGCTCCTACAATGAGCAGTTCTTC. Translating it yields CASSQGRLSSSYNEQFF.

CDR3 DNA: TGTGCCAGCAGTGATGCGGGAGGGGCCTACGAGCAGTACTTC. Protein product: CASSDAGGAYEQYF. This chain connects TRBV6-1 to TRBJ2-7; 9 nucleotides line up with TRBD2. The germline V gene encodes CDR1 MNHNS and CDR2 SASEGT. The CDR3 length is 14 residues. Trimming took 3 bases from V and 2 from J; bases not matched to a gene: 2.

The chain couples TRBV2 to TRBJ1-6; 7 bases fit TRBD1. There are 15 residues in the CDR3. V lost 5 bases to trimming and J lost 10 bases; unmatched junction nucleotides: 11. Germline V gene data show CDR1 as SNHLY and CDR2 as FYNNEI. The CDR3 DNA reads TGTGCCAGCAGTCGACAGGGCAGCGAGAACTCACCCCTCCACTTT. Its translation: CASSRQGSENSPLHF.

The genes are TRBV27 and TRBJ2-1, with TRBD2 identical over 13 bases. Trimming removed 4 bases from V and 8 bases from J; junction bases left unmatched: 8. This CDR3 contains 16 residues. CDR1 and CDR2 from the germline V gene are MNHEY and SMNVEV (reference sequence). The CDR3 region has the DNA TGTGCCAGCAGTTACATACTAGCGGGAGGGCCCTATGAGCAGTTCTTC. Protein sequence: CASSYILAGGPYEQFF.

V gene TRBV5-1 combines with J gene TRBJ2-7; D is perhaps TRBD2 (5 bases). Germline V gives CDR1 SGHRS, CDR2 YFSETQ. The CDR3 sequence is 14 residues long. V was shortened by 1 base and J by 7 bases, with 15 bases between the two germline ends. CDR3: CASSLLEGAGEQYF. The CDR3 DNA reads TGCGCCAGCAGCTTGTTAGAGGGCGCGGGTGAGCAGTACTTC.

This clone was seen a few times. This sequence joins TRBV7-3 and TRBJ1-1; D may be TRBD1 (6 bases). CDR1 SGHTA and CDR2 FQGTGA come from the germline V gene. V lost 5 bases to trimming and J lost 3 bases, with 13 bases between them. The CDR3 contains 14 residues. CDR3 DNA: TGTGCCAGCAGCCAGCAGGGGTGGGACACTGAAGCTTTCTTT. Protein sequence: CASSQQGWDTEAFF. Drawing the rest from reference TRBV7-3 and TRBJ1-1, the complete variable domain is GAGVSQTPSNKVTEKGKYVELRCDPISGHTALYWYRQSLGQGPEFLIYFQGTGAADDSGLPNDRFFAVRPEGSVSTLKIQRTERGDSAVYLCASSQQGWDTEAFFGQGTRLTVV.

This clone was found a few times. This rearrangement joins TRBV4-1 to TRBJ2-3; 7 bases agree with TRBD2. CDR3 length equals 13 residues. The germline V gene encodes CDR1 MGHRA and CDR2 YSYEKL. Trimming took 1 base from V and 9 from J; bases not matched to a gene: 4. The CDR3 sequence: CASSQGGGGTQYF. DNA for the CDR3: TGCGCCAGCAGCCAAGGCGGCGGGGGAACGCAGTATTTT.

This sequence joins TRBV19 and TRBJ2-3, with 8 bases fitting TRBD2. J was trimmed by 0 bases and V by 5 bases; bases with no gene match: 4. This CDR3 comprises 15 residues. Germline V CDR1 and CDR2: LNHDA, SQIVND (reference sequence). The chain's CDR3 is CASSSGGTSTDTQYF. Here the CDR3 DNA reads TGTGCCAGTAGTTCGGGAGGGACCAGCACAGATACGCAGTATTTT.

The genes are TRBV27 and TRBJ2-3; the match to TRBD2 covers 10 bases. This CDR3 is built from 15 residues. Germline V gene data show CDR1 as MNHEY and CDR2 as SMNVEV (reference sequence). V gave up 5 bases and J gave up 5 bases; unmatched junction bases: 7. The CDR3 DNA is TGTGCCAGCAGTATCGAGCGGGGGGGCCTAGATACGCAGTATTTT. Its protein is CASSIERGGLDTQYF.

The chain uses TRBV11-3 and TRBJ2-1; D is unclear. Germline CDR1 reads SGHNT; CDR2 reads YENEEA. V was shortened by 4 bases and J by 4 bases, with 8 bases between the two germline ends. The CDR3 is 13 amino acids. CDR3 amino acids: CASSSQSYNEQFF. CDR3 bases: TGTGCCAGCAGCTCACAATCATACAATGAGCAGTTCTTC.

With respect to this clone: In the same sample, other DNA sequences code for this CDR3. The gene calls are TRBV28 and TRBJ1-5; D is perhaps TRBD1 (5 bases). CDR1 MDHEN and CDR2 SYDVKM come from the germline V gene. Trimming cost V 3 bases and J 2 bases, with 8 bases left between them. CDR3 length equals 14 residues. This CDR3 is CASSFGRGNQPQHF. CDR3 bases: TGTGCCAGCAGTTTCGGCAGGGGCAATCAGCCCCAGCATTTT. The entire variable domain, with the rest obtained from reference TRBV28 and TRBJ1-5, is as follows: DVKVTQSSRYLVKRTGEKVFLECVQDMDHENMFWYRQDPGLGLRLIYFSYDVKMKEKGDIPEGYSVSREKKERFSLILESASTNQTSMYLCASSFGRGNQPQHFGDGTRLSIL.

The chain links TRBV6-6 to TRBJ1-2, with 7 bases identical to TRBD1. V shed 5 bases and J 2 bases; nucleotides not matched to a gene: 8. CDR1 and CDR2 (germline): MNHNY, SVGAGI (reference sequence). The CDR3 contains 15 residues. The DNA of the CDR3 is TGTGCCAGCAGTGACGCCCGGGACAGAAACTATGGCTACACCTTC. It codes for CASSDARDRNYGYTF.

The chain has TRBV9 and TRBJ2-1; 8 bases align to TRBD2. This CDR3 has 15 residues. The trim removed 3 bases at V and 3 bases at J, leaving 5 bases unmatched. Looked up from germline, CDR1 is SGDLS and CDR2 is YYNGEE. CDR3 residues: CASSADSGIYNEQFF. The CDR3, as DNA: TGTGCCAGCAGCGCTGATAGCGGGATCTACAATGAGCAGTTCTTC.

This chain joins TRBV5-1 and TRBJ2-3; 7 bases line up with TRBD2. Germline V gene lookup returns CDR1 SGHRS and CDR2 YFSETQ. The length of the CDR3 is 15 residues. J was trimmed by 1 base and V by 0 bases; bases with no gene match: 2. This CDR3 reads CASSLVAGGTDTQYF. The CDR3 nucleotides are TGCGCCAGCAGCTTGGTGGCGGGAGGCACAGATACGCAGTATTTT.

The V and J genes are TRBV5-1 and TRBJ1-1; 9 bases align to TRBD1. In germline, CDR1 is SGHRS, CDR2 YFSETQ. The CDR3 has 16 amino acids. V was clipped by 4 bases and J by 1 base; unmatched bases: 8. The CDR3 spells CASSPGDRAANTEAFF. CDR3 DNA sequence: TGCGCCAGCAGCCCGGGGGACAGGGCGGCGAACACTGAAGCTTTCTTT.

This clone appeared a few times. The chain is built from TRBV5-1 and TRBJ2-1, with TRBD1 matching over 11 bases. Germline V lookup: CDR1 SGHRS, CDR2 YFSETQ. Trimming cost V 0 bases and J 9 bases; bases outside gene matches: 8. The CDR3 spans 16 residues. The CDR3 loop reads CASSLEGQGGLGEQFF. The CDR3 DNA reads as TGCGCCAGCAGCTTGGAGGGACAGGGGGGACTCGGTGAGCAGTTCTTC. The whole variable domain, filled in from reference TRBV5-1 and TRBJ2-1, reads KAGVTQTPRYLIKTRGQQVTLSCSPISGHRSVSWYQQTPGQGLQFLFEYFSETQRNKGNFPGRFSGRQFSNSRSEMNVSTLELGDSALYLCASSLEGQGGLGEQFFGPGTRLTVL.

This clone was found a few times. The V and J genes are TRBV19 and TRBJ1-1; 7 nucleotides align to TRBD1. This CDR3 has 13 residues. The J segment lost 8 bases and the V segment lost 4 bases, leaving 7 bases of the junction unmatched. Germline CDR1 and CDR2: LNHDA and SQIVND (reference sequence). This CDR3 reads CASSTLPGQEAFF. The CDR3 nucleotides read TGTGCCAGTAGTACACTCCCGGGACAGGAAGCTTTCTTT.

In nucleotides, the CDR3 is TGTGCCAGCAGTGGAACGGGGGGGCAACAAGGTGAAGCTTTCTTT. As protein: CASSGTGGQQGEAFF. V usage is TRBV6-5 and J usage is TRBJ1-1, with TRBD1 as a possible D gene (6 bases). CDR1 is MNHEY and CDR2 is SVGAGI in the germline V gene. The CDR3 runs 15 residues. Trimming took off 5 bases at V and 7 bases at J, with 20 bases between the two ends.